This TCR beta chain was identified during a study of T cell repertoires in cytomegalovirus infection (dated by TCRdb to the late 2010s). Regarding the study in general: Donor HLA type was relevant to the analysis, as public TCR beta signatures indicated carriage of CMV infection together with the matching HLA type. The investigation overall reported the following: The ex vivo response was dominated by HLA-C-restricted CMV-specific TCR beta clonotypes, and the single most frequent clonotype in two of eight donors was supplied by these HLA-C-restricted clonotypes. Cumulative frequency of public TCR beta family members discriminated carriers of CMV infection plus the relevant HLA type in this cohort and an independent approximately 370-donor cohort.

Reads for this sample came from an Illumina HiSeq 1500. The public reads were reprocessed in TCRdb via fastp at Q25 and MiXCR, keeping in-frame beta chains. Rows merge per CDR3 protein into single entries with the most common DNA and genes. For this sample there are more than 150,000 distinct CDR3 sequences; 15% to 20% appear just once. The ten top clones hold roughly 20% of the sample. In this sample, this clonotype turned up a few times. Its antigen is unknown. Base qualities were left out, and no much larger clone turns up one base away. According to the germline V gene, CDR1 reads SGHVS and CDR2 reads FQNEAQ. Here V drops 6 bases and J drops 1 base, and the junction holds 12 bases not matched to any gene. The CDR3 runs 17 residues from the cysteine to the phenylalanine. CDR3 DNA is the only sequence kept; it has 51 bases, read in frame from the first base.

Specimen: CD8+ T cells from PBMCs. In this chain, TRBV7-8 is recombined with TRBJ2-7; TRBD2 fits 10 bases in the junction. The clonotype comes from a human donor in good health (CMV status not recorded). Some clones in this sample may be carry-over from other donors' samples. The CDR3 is CASSHQGLAGASYEQYF. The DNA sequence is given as TGTGCCAGCAGTCATCAGGGTCTAGCGGGGGCTTCCTACGAGCAGTACTTC.